Listed here is a single TCR beta chain. Its antigen is still unknown. The assay was immunoSEQ multiplex PCR, and TCRdb's table has in-frame clones only and misses some. The data show around 120,000 clones, with approximately 92% seen just once and around 14% held by the top ten. The data stem from a study of T cell responses to AZD1222 COVID-19 vaccine. Looking at the study overall: Pooling was applied to second doses at about 4 or about 12 weeks. General study results and limits: Close to half of spike-specific TCRs reportedly recognize unmutated variant regions. Compared with day 0, the breadth and depth of the Spike-specific TCR repertoire rose significantly after two doses of AZD1222. Vaccine-associated CD4 TCRs spanned spike, dominant at 160-218 and 743-854.

The germline V gene encodes CDR1 LGHNA and CDR2 YSLEER. The CDR3 runs 16 residues. Trimming cost V 0 bases and J 0 bases, with 9 bases left between them. The receptor was isolated from an adult in good health. The gene calls are TRBV4-3 and TRBJ1-3; no reliable D call. Sequencing used peripheral blood, obtained on day 0 of AZD1222 vaccination. CDR3 nucleotide sequence: TGCGCCAGCAGCCAAGACCACAGTTACTCTGGAAACACCATATATTTT. This sequence encodes CASSQDHSYSGNTIYF.